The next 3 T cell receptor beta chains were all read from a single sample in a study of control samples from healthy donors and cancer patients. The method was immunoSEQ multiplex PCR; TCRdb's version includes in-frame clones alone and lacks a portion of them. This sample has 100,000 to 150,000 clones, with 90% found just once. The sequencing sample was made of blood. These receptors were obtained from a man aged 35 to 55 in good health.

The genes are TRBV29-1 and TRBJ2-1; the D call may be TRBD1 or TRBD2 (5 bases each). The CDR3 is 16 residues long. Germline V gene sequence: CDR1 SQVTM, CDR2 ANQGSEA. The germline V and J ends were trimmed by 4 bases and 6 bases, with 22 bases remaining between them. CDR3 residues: CSVASGSWQGVNEQFF. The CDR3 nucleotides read TGCAGCGTTGCATCGGGTAGTTGGCAGGGAGTCAATGAGCAGTTCTTC.

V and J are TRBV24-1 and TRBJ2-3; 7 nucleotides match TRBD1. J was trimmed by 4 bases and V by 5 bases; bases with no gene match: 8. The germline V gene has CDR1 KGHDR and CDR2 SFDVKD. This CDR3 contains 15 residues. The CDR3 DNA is TGTGCCACCAGTGCCGGGGACAGTGGCGCAGATACGCAGTATTTT. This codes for CATSAGDSGADTQYF.

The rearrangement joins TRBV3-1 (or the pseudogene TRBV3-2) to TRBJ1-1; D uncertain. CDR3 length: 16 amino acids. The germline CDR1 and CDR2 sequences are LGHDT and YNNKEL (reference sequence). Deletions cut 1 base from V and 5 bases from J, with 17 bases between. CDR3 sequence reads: CASSQVIDSHGTEAFF. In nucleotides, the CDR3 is TGTGCCAGCAGCCAAGTCATAGACTCCCATGGGACTGAAGCTTTCTTT.